These T cell receptor beta chains were read from a single sample in a study of shared clonotypes between healthy human individuals. Only in-frame clones appear in the TCRdb table, and some are missing; sequencing was by immunoSEQ multiplex PCR. Of about 690,000 clones in the sample, 90% are singletons; the top ten hold 34%. What was sequenced was memory CD8+ T cells from PBMCs. The source of these receptors is a young man in good health. Some clones in this sample may be carry-over from other donors' samples. Both conserved end residues are part of each CDR3. The D gene is left open where the match is weak. The size entry is marked missing in some rows and otherwise reads once, few, many or a size class.

DNA	CDR3	V	J	size	D
TGTGCCAGCAGCGTATCAGGACGGTCCCCTTATGGCTACACCTTC	CASSVSGRSPYGYTF	TRBV9	TRBJ1-2	.	.
TGTGCCAGTAGGGCCGGGGGGACAGATACGCAGTATTTT	CASRAGGTDTQYF	TRBV19	TRBJ2-3	.	TRBD2
TGTGCCAGCCAGGCCGGACAGGGATTCACTGAAGCTTTCTTT	CASQAGQGFTEAFF	TRBV2	TRBJ1-1	once	TRBD1
TGTGCCAGCAGCGCCGGGACAGGGAACCAAGAGACCCAGTACTTC	CASSAGTGNQETQYF	TRBV9	TRBJ2-5	.	TRBD1
TGTGCCAGCAGTTTATTAAGGACTACCTCCACAGATACGCAGTATTTT	CASSLLRTTSTDTQYF	TRBV27	TRBJ2-3	.	.
TGTGCCAGCAGCCCCTTTGGGAGCGGATACAATGAGCAGTTCTTC	CASSPFGSGYNEQFF	TRBV27	TRBJ2-1	.	.
TGTGCCAGCAGTTTATTCCAGGGCCCCCAAGAGACCCAGTACTTC	CASSLFQGPQETQYF	TRBV27	TRBJ2-5	.	.
TGTGCCAGCAGCGACCGGGACAGTATGCTAGTCGATGGCTACACCTTC	CASSDRDSMLVDGYTF	TRBV11-2	TRBJ1-2	few	TRBD1
TGTGCCAGCAGTTCCGAATGGACCGGGGAGCTGTTTTTT	CASSSEWTGELFF	TRBV28	TRBJ2-2	.	.
TGTGCCAGTAGTATCTGGGCAGAGAACACCGGGGAGCTGTTTTTT	CASSIWAENTGELFF	TRBV19	TRBJ2-2	.	.
TGTGCCAGTAGTATGGCGGGAGGCCACACCGGGGAGCTGTTTTTT	CASSMAGGHTGELFF	TRBV19	TRBJ2-2	few	TRBD2
TGTGCCAGCACCTACCGGGGTGGAATGGATACGCAGTATTTT	CASTYRGGMDTQYF	TRBV6-5	TRBJ2-3	once	.
TGCGCCAGCAGCGCCGGGACTCGAGTTTCCTACGAGCAGTACTTC	CASSAGTRVSYEQYF	TRBV10-1	TRBJ2-7	once	.
TGTGCCAGCAGTCCCCACAGGGATCCTGAAAAACTGTTTTTT	CASSPHRDPEKLFF	TRBV28	TRBJ1-4	.	.